A single sample gave rise to the 7 T cell receptor beta chains below, sequenced in a study of blood T cell repertoires in COVID-19. TCRdb's copy holds only in-frame clones and misses some; the assay was immunoSEQ multiplex PCR. The sample carries around 210,000 clones, approximately 85% recorded once. Sequencing input: peripheral blood. Source of these receptors: a man in his fifties or sixties with COVID-19, enrolled during active disease.

The chain uses TRBV5-1 and TRBJ2-2; a possible D gene is TRBD1 (5 bases). Germline V gene data show CDR1 as SGHRS and CDR2 as YFSETQ. The V end lost 4 bases, the J end lost 5 bases, and 15 bases lay between the germline ends. The CDR3 is 15 amino acids. The CDR3 spells CASSPLTQGTGELFF. The CDR3 DNA sequence: TGCGCCAGCAGCCCCTTAACCCAGGGTACCGGGGAGCTGTTTTTT.

This clone was picked up a small number of times. This CDR3 reads CASSLGSVSYEQYF. The CDR3 bases are TGTGCCAGCAGCTTGGGGTCGGTTTCCTACGAGCAGTACTTC. This chain connects TRBV5-6 to TRBJ2-7; unclear D gene. Germline V gene data show CDR1 as SGHDT and CDR2 as YYEEEE. This CDR3 comprises 14 residues. With 0 bases removed from V and 1 base from J, the gap between germline ends came to 8 bases.

The J gene is TRBJ1-3, the V gene TRBV12-3 or TRBV12-4; the D is unclear. V lost 6 bases and J 9 bases, leaving 9 bases between the germline ends. This CDR3 is 11 amino acids long. CDR3 coding DNA: TGTGCCAGCAGCCGTCCGGGCACCATATATTTT. Its translation is CASSRPGTIYF.

CDR3 sequence: CASSGRTSGDITDTQYF. DNA of the CDR3: TGTGCCAGCAGCGGGCGGACTAGCGGGGACATCACAGATACGCAGTATTTT. The rearrangement uses TRBV9 and TRBJ2-3; TRBD2 matches 12 bases. The V and J ends lost 3 bases and 2 bases, in that order; junction bases with no gene match: 7. Germline-derived CDR1 and CDR2 are SGDLS and YYNGEE. The CDR3 sequence is 17 residues long.

The CDR3 spells CASSYGWGPNTEAFF. CDR3 coding DNA: TGTGCCAGCAGTTACGGGTGGGGCCCTAACACTGAAGCTTTCTTT. This sequence joins TRBV6-5 and TRBJ1-1; possibly TRBD1 for D (5 bases). Germline lookup yields CDR1 MNHEY and CDR2 SVGAGI. CDR3 size: 15 residues. V lost 2 bases and J 2 bases, leaving 12 bases between the germline ends.

This clone was counted once. V usage is TRBV28 and J usage is TRBJ1-6; D possibly corresponds to TRBD1 (6 bases). This CDR3 has 15 amino acids. V was shortened by 5 bases and J by 2 bases, with 10 bases between the two germline ends. CDR1 and CDR2 from the germline V gene are MDHEN and SYDVKM. The CDR3 sequence is CASSTGDTYNSPLHF. The DNA of the CDR3 is TGTGCCAGCAGTACCGGGGACACCTATAATTCACCCCTCCACTTT.

Here the CDR3 reads CASSESRGAGANVLTF. DNA for the CDR3: TGTGCCAGCAGTGAATCCAGGGGCGCTGGGGCCAACGTCCTGACTTTC. This chain uses TRBV25-1 with TRBJ2-6, with D possibly TRBD1 on 6 matching bases. CDR3 size: 16 residues. Germline V CDR1 and CDR2: MGHDK, SYGVNS. Trimming stripped 1 base from V and 2 bases from J, with 9 bases between.